The 26 T cell receptor beta chains presented below share a single source sample, sequenced in a study of OX40 agonist ivuxolimab in advanced cancers. Produced via immunoSEQ multiplex PCR; TCRdb's table is partial and in-frame only. The table has over 65,000 clones, 90% to 95% seen once. The sample in question was CD4+ or CD8+ T cells sorted from blood, obtained in a trial of the OX40 agonist ivuxolimab. These receptor sequences come from an adult with an advanced solid tumor such as melanoma, head and neck, liver or kidney cancer.

CDR3 residues: CASSRDYQETQYF. The CDR3 bases are TGTGCCAGCAGCAGGGACTACCAAGAGACCCAGTACTTC. The gene calls are TRBV19 and TRBJ2-5; TRBD2 is a possible D gene (6 bases). The CDR3 covers 13 residues. V lost 9 bases, J lost 0 bases, and 11 bases lay in between. Germline CDR1 is LNHDA and CDR2 is SQIVND (reference sequence).

The chain is built from TRBV5-4 and TRBJ2-7; D remains unclear. The germline CDR1 and CDR2 sequences are SGHNT and YYREEE (reference sequence). Between the trimmed V and J ends, which lost 3 bases and 2 bases, there was a span of 9 bases. The CDR3 consists of 13 residues. This CDR3 is CASSSIFTYEQYF. CDR3 coding DNA: TGTGCCAGCAGCTCAATTTTCACCTACGAGCAGTACTTC.

This chain connects TRBV9 to TRBJ1-6; TRBD1 might be the D (5 bases). Germline-derived CDR1 and CDR2 are SGDLS and YYNGEE. The CDR3 length is 15 residues. V lost 0 bases, J lost 7 bases, and 11 bases lay in between. In nucleotides, the CDR3 is TGTGCCAGCAGCGTAGCGGGGGACTCGAATTCACCCCTCCACTTT. Protein: CASSVAGDSNSPLHF.

The chain links TRBV5-4 to TRBJ2-3, with 10 positions matching TRBD2. Trimming cost V 7 bases and J 2 bases; bases outside gene matches: 7. CDR1 is SGHNT and CDR2 is YYREEE in the germline V gene (reference sequence). The CDR3 has 15 amino acids. The CDR3 here is CASSGLAESTDTQYF. CDR3 sequence (DNA): TGTGCCAGCTCCGGACTAGCGGAGTCCACAGATACGCAGTATTTT.

The chain couples TRBV6-5 to TRBJ2-3; 7 nucleotides agree with TRBD1. CDR1 and CDR2 (germline): MNHEY, SVGAGI. With 5 bases clipped from V and 2 bases from J, the junction kept 7 bases outside the gene matches. The CDR3 has 15 residues. CDR3 nucleotide sequence: TGTGCCAGCAGTCGACAGGGCGCTATCACAGATACGCAGTATTTT. Translated, it gives CASSRQGAITDTQYF.

The rearrangement joins TRBV10-1 to TRBJ1-5, with 7 bases aligning to TRBD1. From germline, CDR1 is WNHNN and CDR2 SYGVQD (reference sequence). V gave up 6 bases and J gave up 4 bases; unmatched junction bases: 3. The CDR3 consists of 13 residues. CDR3 protein: CASSQQGNQPQHF. For the CDR3, the DNA is TGCGCCAGCAGCCAACAGGGGAATCAGCCCCAGCATTTT.

The V call is TRBV7-2, the J call TRBJ1-5; D unclear. This CDR3 comprises 13 residues. V lost 2 bases and J 4 bases, leaving 6 bases between the germline ends. Per the germline V gene, CDR1 is SGHTA and CDR2 is FQGNSA. The CDR3 region is CASSLLDNQPQHF. CDR3 in DNA: TGTGCCAGCAGCTTACTGGATAATCAGCCCCAGCATTTT.

V usage is TRBV28 and J usage is TRBJ1-1, with 8 bases lining up with TRBD1. V was pared by 3 bases and J by 4 bases, with 13 bases of the junction left unmatched. Germline values: CDR1 MDHEN, CDR2 SYDVKM. The CDR3 sequence is 17 residues long. CDR3 region: CASSFLGQGRGGTEAFF. CDR3 sequence (DNA): TGTGCCAGCAGTTTTTTAGGACAGGGAAGAGGGGGCACTGAAGCTTTCTTT.

This chain joins TRBV18 and TRBJ2-5; 7 bases fit TRBD2. The V gene's germline CDR1 is KGHSH and CDR2 LQKENI. CDR3 length: 13 residues. J was trimmed by 5 bases and V by 2 bases; bases with no gene match: 2. The CDR3 bases are TGTGCCAGCTCACCAAGCGGGGAGGAGACCCAGTACTTC. Encoded protein: CASSPSGEETQYF.

A single count supports this clone. J is TRBJ2-5 and V is TRBV6-6; a weak D match, TRBD1 (6 bases). The CDR3 is 12 residues long. The ends were cut back, 6 bases at V and 3 bases at J, with 8 bases in the middle. Looked up from germline, CDR1 is MNHNY and CDR2 is SVGAGI (reference sequence). CDR3 sequence: CASRGQKETQYF. The CDR3 nucleotides are TGTGCCAGCAGAGGACAGAAAGAGACCCAGTACTTC.

This clone was counted once. The V call is TRBV2, the J call TRBJ2-5; D is unclear. The DNA end lines up better with TRBJ2-7; the J call may be wrong. The germline V gene has CDR1 SNHLY and CDR2 FYNNEI. The CDR3 has 11 amino acids. CDR3 amino acids: CASTVSYEQYF. CDR3 bases: TGTGCCAGCACCGTCTCCTACGAGCAGTACTTC.

This clone has more than one count but fewer than ten. The chain's CDR3 is CAWRDRAPEAFF. As DNA, the CDR3 is TGTGCCTGGCGGGACAGGGCCCCTGAAGCTTTCTTT. The rearrangement joins TRBV30 to TRBJ1-1, with TRBD1 identical over 9 bases. The V segment lost 5 bases and the J segment 6 bases; nucleotides outside the gene matches: 4. Per the germline V gene, CDR1 is GTSNPN and CDR2 is SVGIG (reference sequence). The CDR3 is 12 residues long.

The V gene is TRBV6-5, the J gene TRBJ1-1; D remains ambiguous. Germline CDR1 MNHEY, CDR2 SVGAGI. V lost 1 base to trimming and J lost 3 bases, with 0 bases between them. The CDR3 has 11 residues. CDR3 region: CASSYYTEAFF. The CDR3 bases are TGTGCCAGCAGTTACTACACTGAAGCTTTCTTT.

The chain links TRBV27 to TRBJ2-7; 10 nucleotides agree with TRBD2. Germline assignment: CDR1 MNHEY and CDR2 SMNVEV (reference sequence). The CDR3 is 15 residues long. Germline trimming cut 6 bases from V and 0 bases from J; bases unmatched to any gene: 5. Here the CDR3 DNA reads TGTGCCAGCAGACCTAGCGGGAGTCCCTCCTACGAGCAGTACTTC. Its protein product is CASRPSGSPSYEQYF.

The count of this clone is one. The chain recombines TRBV5-4 with TRBJ2-7, with D possibly TRBD1 on 5 matching bases. The CDR3 spans 16 residues. V lost 5 bases and J lost 1, with 19 bases in between. Looked up from germline, CDR1 is SGHNT and CDR2 is YYREEE (reference sequence). In DNA, the CDR3 is TGTGCCAGCAGTACCCTCCAGGGAAGTGGATCCTACGAGCAGTACTTC. Residues: CASSTLQGSGSYEQYF.

The CDR3 loop reads CASSLAGNTGELFF. For the CDR3, the DNA is TGCGCCAGCAGCTTGGCAGGAAACACCGGGGAGCTGTTTTTT. The J gene is TRBJ2-2, the V gene TRBV5-1, with D unclear. Trimming cost V 0 bases and J 2 bases, with 5 bases left between them. This CDR3 contains 14 residues. CDR1 is SGHRS and CDR2 is YFSETQ in the germline V gene.

The chain combines TRBV11-1 with TRBJ2-7; tentatively, D is TRBD1 (8 bases). Between the trimmed V and J ends, which lost 8 bases and 7 bases, there was a span of 18 bases. Germline V gene data show CDR1 as SGHAT and CDR2 as FQDESV (reference sequence). The CDR3 covers 13 residues. CDR3 bases: TGTGCCAGCGGGGGGGACAGGACCCTTGAGCAGTACTTC. This sequence encodes CASGGDRTLEQYF.

This chain connects TRBV9 to TRBJ2-2; a weak D match, TRBD1 (7 bases). This CDR3 has 16 amino acids. Germline V gives CDR1 SGDLS, CDR2 YYNGEE. Trimming took off 3 bases at V and 2 bases at J, with 14 bases between the two ends. Written as DNA, the CDR3 is TGTGCCAGCAGCGCCCAGACAGGGACTAACACCGGGGAGCTGTTTTTT. Its translation: CASSAQTGTNTGELFF.

The rearrangement joins TRBV30 to TRBJ2-1; D gene ambiguous. V shed 5 bases and J shed 4 bases, with 9 bases lying between them. The CDR3 is 12 residues long. Germline assignment: CDR1 GTSNPN and CDR2 SVGIG (reference sequence). CDR3 protein: CAWSVLYNEQFF. The CDR3 DNA reads as TGTGCCTGGTCTGTCCTATACAATGAGCAGTTCTTC.

The chain recombines TRBV10-2 with TRBJ2-2, with TRBD2 identical over 10 bases. The CDR3 is made up of 15 amino acids. CDR1 and CDR2 from the germline V gene are WSHSY and SAAADI. Trimming took 4 bases from V and 6 from J; bases not matched to a gene: 5. CDR3 in amino acids: CASSGPAGGAGELFF. The CDR3 bases are TGCGCCAGCAGTGGACCAGCGGGAGGGGCCGGGGAGCTGTTTTTT.

The CDR3 DNA is TGTGCCAGCAGTTATTATAAGGCTAGCGGGAGCAATGAGCAGTTCTTC. This sequence encodes CASSYYKASGSNEQFF. The chain couples TRBV6-5 to TRBJ2-1; 10 bases match TRBD2. With V trimmed by 3 bases and J by 6 bases, 8 bases remained unmatched. Germline CDR1 and CDR2: MNHEY and SVGAGI. The CDR3 runs to 16 residues.

J is TRBJ2-7 and V is TRBV10-1, with D possibly being TRBD1 or TRBD2 (5 bases each). This CDR3 is built from 15 residues. Germline values: CDR1 WNHNN, CDR2 SYGVQD (reference sequence). With 0 bases removed from V and 6 bases from J, the gap between germline ends came to 15 bases. In nucleotides, the CDR3 is TGCGCCAGCAGTGAGTCGACGTCAGGGAGCCGCGAGCAGTACTTC. Translation gives CASSESTSGSREQYF.

J is TRBJ2-2 and V is TRBV19; D possibly corresponds to TRBD1 (6 bases). This CDR3 has 17 amino acids. Germline lookup yields CDR1 LNHDA and CDR2 SQIVND (reference sequence). Deletions cut 4 bases from V and 0 bases from J, with 15 bases between. CDR3 DNA sequence: TGTGCCAGTAGTACCTGGCAGGGGCCAGCGAACACCGGGGAGCTGTTTTTT. This codes for CASSTWQGPANTGELFF.

The chain carries TRBV28 and TRBJ1-5, with D perhaps matching TRBD1 (6 bases). The length of the CDR3 is 15 residues. Germline V gene data show CDR1 as MDHEN and CDR2 as SYDVKM. V lost 3 bases to trimming and J lost 3 bases, with 12 bases between them. CDR3 sequence (DNA): TGTGCCAGCAGTTTGTCAGGGACATTCAATCAGCCCCAGCATTTT. Residues: CASSLSGTFNQPQHF.

The V and J genes are TRBV2 and TRBJ2-1, with TRBD2 identical over 7 bases. Germline CDR1 is SNHLY and CDR2 is FYNNEI. The CDR3 sequence is 16 residues long. V trimming: 4 bases; J trimming: 4 bases; junction bases outside the gene matches: 10. CDR3 bases: TGTGCCAGCAGTGGGTCAGCGGGGAGAGGATACAATGAGCAGTTCTTC. As protein: CASSGSAGRGYNEQFF. Based on the CDR3 plus reference TRBV2 and TRBJ2-1, the full variable domain is EPEVTQTPSHQVTQMGQEVILRCVPISNHLYFYWYRQILGQKVEFLVSFYNNEISEKSEIFDDQFSVERPDGSNFTLKIRSTKLEDSAMYFCASSGSAGRGYNEQFFGPGTRLTVL.

V gene TRBV6-1 combines with J gene TRBJ1-1, with 7 bases identical to TRBD1. The V segment lost 2 bases and the J segment 10 bases; nucleotides outside the gene matches: 10. This CDR3 comprises 14 residues. CDR1 is MNHNS, CDR2 SASEGT, per germline. The CDR3, as DNA: TGTGCCAGCAGTGAAACAGGGGCCGGCTACGGAGCTTTCTTT. This codes for CASSETGAGYGAFF.